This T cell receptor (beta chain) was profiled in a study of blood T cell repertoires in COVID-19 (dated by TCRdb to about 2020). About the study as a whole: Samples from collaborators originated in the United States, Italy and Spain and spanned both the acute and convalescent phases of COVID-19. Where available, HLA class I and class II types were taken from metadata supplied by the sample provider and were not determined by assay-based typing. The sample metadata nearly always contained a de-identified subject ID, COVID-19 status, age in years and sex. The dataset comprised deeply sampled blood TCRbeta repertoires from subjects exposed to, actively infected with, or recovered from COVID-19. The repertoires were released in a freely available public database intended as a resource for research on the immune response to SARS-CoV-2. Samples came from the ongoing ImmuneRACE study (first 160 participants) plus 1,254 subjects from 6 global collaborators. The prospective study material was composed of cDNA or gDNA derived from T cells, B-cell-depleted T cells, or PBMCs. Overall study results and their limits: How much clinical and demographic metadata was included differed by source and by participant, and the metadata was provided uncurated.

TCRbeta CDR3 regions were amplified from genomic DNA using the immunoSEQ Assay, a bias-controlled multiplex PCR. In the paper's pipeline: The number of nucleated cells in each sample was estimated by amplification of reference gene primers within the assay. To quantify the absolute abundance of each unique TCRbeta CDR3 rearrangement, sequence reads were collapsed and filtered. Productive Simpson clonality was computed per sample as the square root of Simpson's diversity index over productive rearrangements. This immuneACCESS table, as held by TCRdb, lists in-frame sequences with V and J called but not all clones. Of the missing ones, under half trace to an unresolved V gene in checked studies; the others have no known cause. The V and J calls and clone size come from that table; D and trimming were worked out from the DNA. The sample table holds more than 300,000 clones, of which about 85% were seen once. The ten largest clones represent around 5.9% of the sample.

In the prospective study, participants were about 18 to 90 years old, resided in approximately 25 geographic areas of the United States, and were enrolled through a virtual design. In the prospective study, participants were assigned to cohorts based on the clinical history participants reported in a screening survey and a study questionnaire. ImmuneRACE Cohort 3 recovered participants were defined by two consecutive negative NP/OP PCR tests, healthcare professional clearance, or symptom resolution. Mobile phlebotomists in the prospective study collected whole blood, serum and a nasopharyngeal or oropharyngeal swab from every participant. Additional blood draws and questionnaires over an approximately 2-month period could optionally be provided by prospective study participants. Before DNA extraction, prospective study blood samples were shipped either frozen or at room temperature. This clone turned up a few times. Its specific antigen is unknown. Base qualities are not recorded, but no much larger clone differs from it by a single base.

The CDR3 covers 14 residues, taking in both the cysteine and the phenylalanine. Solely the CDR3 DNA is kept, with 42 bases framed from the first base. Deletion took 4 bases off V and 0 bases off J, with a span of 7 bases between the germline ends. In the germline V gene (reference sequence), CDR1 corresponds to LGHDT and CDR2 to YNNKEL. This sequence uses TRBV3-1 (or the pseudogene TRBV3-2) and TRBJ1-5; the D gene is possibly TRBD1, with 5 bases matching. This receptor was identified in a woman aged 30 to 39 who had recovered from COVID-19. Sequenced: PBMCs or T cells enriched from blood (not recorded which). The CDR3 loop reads CASSPGNSNQPQHF. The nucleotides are TGTGCCAGCAGCCCAGGGAATAGCAATCAGCCCCAGCATTTT.